The present T cell receptor (beta chain) was sequenced within a study of cytomegalovirus exposure and HLA in healthy donors. Study-wide context: There were 75 million to 95 million unique TCRs (from HLA-typed donors) in an early data release. The study, taken as a whole, reports: An analysis was carried out later, and it reportedly showed fewer N-insertions in an Asian-associated ancestry cluster than the roughly 700-donor mean.

PCR amplification relied on 60 Vbeta primers (plus 13 Jbeta primers). The protocol was immunoSEQ multiplex PCR, while the TCRdb copy is restricted to in-frame clones and leaves out a portion. The data show some 120,000 clones, around 80% seen once. Germline trimming cut 0 bases from V and 6 bases from J; bases unmatched to any gene: 4. In germline, CDR1 is MNHEY, CDR2 SMNVEV (reference sequence). The CDR3 spans 15 residues. About this clone itself: Its specificity is unknown.

This receptor was obtained from a woman under 30 in good health and CMV-seropositive. V is TRBV27 and J is TRBJ2-3, with 9 bases that match TRBD2. Sequences were obtained from PBMCs. CDR3 DNA: TGTGCCAGCAGTTTATCGACTAGCGGAGCTGATACGCAGTATTTT. It is translated as CASSLSTSGADTQYF.